The 14 T cell receptor beta chains given below trace back to one sample, sequenced in a study of blood T cell repertoires in COVID-19. Sequenced by immunoSEQ multiplex PCR; TCRdb stores in-frame clones only, minus some. Of approximately 250,000 clones in the sample, less than 85% were seen once. The sample consisted of peripheral blood. The receptors originated from a man in his sixties who had recovered from COVID-19.

This chain links TRBV7-9 with TRBJ1-5, with TRBD1 matching over 7 bases. The CDR3 runs 17 residues. Germline CDR1 is SEHNR and CDR2 is FQNEAQ (reference sequence). Trimming at V came to 1 base and at J to 0 bases, leaving 6 bases not matched to a gene. The CDR3 loop is CASSLGTGILSNQPQHF. Here the CDR3 DNA reads TGTGCCAGCAGCTTAGGGACAGGCATTCTTAGCAATCAGCCCCAGCATTTT.

The chain uses TRBV28 and TRBJ2-4; TRBD1 matches 8 bases. Germline loops: CDR1 MDHEN, CDR2 SYDVKM. CDR3 length equals 16 residues. Trimming took 5 bases from V and 0 from J; bases not matched to a gene: 6. The CDR3 region has the DNA TGTGCCAGCAGTACGGGACAGGCAATAGCCAAAAACATTCAGTACTTC. It is translated as CASSTGQAIAKNIQYF.

The chain links TRBV28 to TRBJ1-5; D perhaps matches TRBD1 (5 bases). The germline CDR1 and CDR2 sequences are MDHEN and SYDVKM. V dropped 4 bases and J dropped 6 bases, with 13 bases sitting between them. This CDR3 has 14 residues. The chain's CDR3 is CASSSAGNPQPQHF. CDR3 DNA: TGTGCCAGCAGTTCCGCAGGGAATCCTCAGCCCCAGCATTTT.

This rearrangement joins TRBV19 to TRBJ2-1; 13 bases are shared with TRBD2. This CDR3 spans 17 amino acids. Germline CDR1 reads LNHDA; CDR2 reads SQIVND (reference sequence). The ends lost 3 bases at V and 3 bases at J; junction bases unmatched: 5. CDR3 sequence: CASSIKTSGRLYNEQFF. In DNA, the CDR3 is TGTGCCAGTAGTATTAAGACTAGCGGGAGGCTCTACAATGAGCAGTTCTTC.

This chain connects TRBV11-2 to TRBJ2-7; no definite D call. V was pared by 1 base and J by 6 bases, with 7 bases between. The CDR3 length is 12 residues. In germline, CDR1 is SGHAT, CDR2 FQNNGV. CDR3 residues: CASSLAPGEQYF. CDR3 coding DNA: TGTGCCAGCAGCTTAGCCCCGGGCGAGCAGTACTTC.

This clone was seen a single time. This rearrangement joins TRBV6-1 to TRBJ1-1, with TRBD1 as a possible D gene (5 bases). Per germline, CDR1 MNHNS and CDR2 SASEGT. The V end lost 2 bases, the J end lost 1 base, and 5 bases lay between the germline ends. The CDR3 contains 13 residues. This chain's CDR3 is CASSERGNTEAFF. Written as DNA, the CDR3 is TGTGCCAGCAGTGAAAGGGGGAACACTGAAGCTTTCTTT.

The chain combines TRBV5-1 with TRBJ1-4; 7 bases align to TRBD1. Germline V gene sequence: CDR1 SGHRS, CDR2 YFSETQ. Trimming at V came to 2 bases and at J to 2 bases, leaving 3 bases not matched to a gene. The CDR3 runs 15 residues. The DNA for the CDR3 is TGCGCCAGCAGCTTAGGGGGCTCTACTAATGAAAAACTGTTTTTT. This codes for CASSLGGSTNEKLFF.

The genes are TRBV5-6 and TRBJ2-7, with 9 bases matching TRBD2. J gave up 1 base and V 3 bases, and 8 bases lay outside the gene matches. Germline V CDR1 and CDR2: SGHDT, YYEEEE. This CDR3 has 16 amino acids. In DNA, the CDR3 is TGTGCCAGCAGCTCGGGGCTAGCGGGACTTTCCTACGAGCAGTACTTC. It encodes CASSSGLAGLSYEQYF.

The V gene is TRBV2, the J gene TRBJ2-4; D unclear. V lost 6 bases and J 4 bases, leaving 4 bases between the germline ends. CDR3 size: 11 residues. The V gene's germline CDR1 is SNHLY and CDR2 FYNNEI. CDR3 sequence (DNA): TGTGCCAGCAGCGTGAAAAACATTCAGTACTTC. Its protein is CASSVKNIQYF.

J is TRBJ1-2 and V is TRBV13; 9 bases are shared with TRBD1. This CDR3 region has 12 residues. The V gene's germline CDR1 is PRHDT and CDR2 FYEKMQ (reference sequence). Losses at the gene ends were 5 bases for V and 8 bases for J; bases not matched to a gene: 3. The CDR3 reads CASSLGQGGYTF. As DNA, the CDR3 is TGTGCCAGCAGCCTTGGACAGGGGGGCTACACCTTC. The full variable domain, in which reference TRBV13 and TRBJ1-2 provide the parts outside the CDR3, is AAGVIQSPRHLIKEKRETATLKCYPIPRHDTVYWYQQGPGQDPQFLISFYEKMQSDKGSIPDRFSAQQFSDYHSELNMSSLELGDSALYFCASSLGQGGYTFGSGTRLTVV.

The J gene is TRBJ1-3, the V gene TRBV24-1; the D gene is possibly TRBD1 (5 bases). The CDR3 is 15 residues long. The V and J ends lost 5 bases and 0 bases respectively, with 10 bases between them. The germline V gene encodes CDR1 KGHDR and CDR2 SFDVKD. The CDR3 DNA reads as TGTGCCACCAGTGGCCAGGGTAACTCTGGAAACACCATATATTTT. It yields the protein CATSGQGNSGNTIYF.

The chain carries TRBV19 and TRBJ2-1; 12 nucleotides line up with TRBD2. CDR3 length: 16 amino acids. J lost 12 bases, V lost 6 bases, and 15 bases had no gene match. The germline V gene encodes CDR1 LNHDA and CDR2 SQIVND (reference sequence). The CDR3 sequence: CASSASGREYYKVQFF. CDR3 in DNA: TGTGCCAGTAGCGCTAGCGGGAGGGAATACTACAAGGTGCAGTTCTTC.

This clone has a handful of counts. This chain links TRBV7-9 with TRBJ2-5; D is possibly TRBD2 (6 bases). This CDR3 spans 16 amino acids. CDR1 and CDR2 (germline): SEHNR, FQNEAQ (reference sequence). V was pared by 5 bases and J by 5 bases, with 21 bases between. CDR3 sequence (DNA): TGTGCCAGCAGCGCTACGCGGGACTCTCGGCCGGAGACCCAGTACTTC. Its translation is CASSATRDSRPETQYF.

V usage is TRBV9 and J usage is TRBJ2-1; 8 nucleotides agree with TRBD2. The V gene end was trimmed by 3 bases and the J gene end by 3 bases; junction bases not matched to a gene: 5. Germline CDR1 and CDR2: SGDLS and YYNGEE. This CDR3 spans 15 amino acids. CDR3 amino acids: CASSGKRENYNEQFF. The CDR3 DNA follows: TGTGCCAGCAGCGGAAAGCGGGAGAACTACAATGAGCAGTTCTTC.